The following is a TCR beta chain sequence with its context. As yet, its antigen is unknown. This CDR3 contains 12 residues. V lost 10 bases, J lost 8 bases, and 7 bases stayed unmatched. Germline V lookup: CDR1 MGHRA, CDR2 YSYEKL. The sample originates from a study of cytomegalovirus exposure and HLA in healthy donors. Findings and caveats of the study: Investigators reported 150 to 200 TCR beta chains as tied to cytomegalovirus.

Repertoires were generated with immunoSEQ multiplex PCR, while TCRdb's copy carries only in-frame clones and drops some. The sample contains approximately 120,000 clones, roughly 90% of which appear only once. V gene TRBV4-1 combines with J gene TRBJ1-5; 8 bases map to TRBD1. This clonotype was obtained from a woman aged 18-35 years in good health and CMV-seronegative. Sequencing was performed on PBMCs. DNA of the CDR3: TGCGCCACCGGACAGGGTGATAAGCCCCAGCATTTT. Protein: CATGQGDKPQHF.